The 31 T cell receptor beta chains presented below share a single source sample, sequenced in a study of blood T cell repertoires in COVID-19. The protocol was immunoSEQ multiplex PCR, while the TCRdb copy is restricted to in-frame clones and leaves out a portion. In the table there are a few hundred thousand clones, more than 85% of which are singletons. Sequencing was carried out using PBMCs or T cells enriched from blood (not recorded which). The receptors derive from a woman in her 30s who had recovered from COVID-19.

This clone was found once. This chain joins TRBV28 and TRBJ1-5; a weak D match, TRBD1 (6 bases). Germline V gene lookup returns CDR1 MDHEN and CDR2 SYDVKM. Trimming shortened V by 5 bases and J by 0 bases, and 14 bases separated the two germline ends. The CDR3 is 16 amino acids. This CDR3 reads CASSLDRIDSNQPQHF. The CDR3 DNA reads as TGTGCCAGCAGTCTGGACAGAATAGATAGCAATCAGCCCCAGCATTTT.

The chain is built from TRBV5-1 and TRBJ2-7, with D unresolved. V lost 4 bases and J lost 3, with 5 bases in between. The CDR3 totals 11 residues. From germline, CDR1 is SGHRS and CDR2 YFSETQ. Written as DNA, the CDR3 is TGCGCCAGCAGCACTGACTACGAGCAGTACTTC. Translated, it gives CASSTDYEQYF.

The rearrangement joins TRBV7-9 to TRBJ1-1; D is possibly TRBD1 (6 bases). In germline, CDR1 is SEHNR, CDR2 FQNEAQ (reference sequence). Trimming cost V 5 bases and J 1 base, with 14 bases left between them. The CDR3 loop spans 15 amino acids. For the CDR3, the DNA is TGTGCCAGCAGCCCCCGGACAGCCCCGAACACTGAAGCTTTCTTT. This sequence encodes CASSPRTAPNTEAFF.

Regarding this clone: An end of the junction does not agree with germline; a read error may underlie this. The CDR3 sequence: CASSYGSGKEQFF. The CDR3 bases are TGTGCTAGCAGCTATGGTTCAGGGAAAGAGCAGTTCTTC. The chain uses TRBV7-7 and TRBJ2-1; D perhaps matches TRBD1 (5 bases). The CDR3 is 13 residues long. The germline V gene has CDR1 SSHAT and CDR2 FNYEAQ (reference sequence).

The V call is TRBV29-1, the J call TRBJ1-1; 7 bases map to TRBD1. V lost 6 bases and J lost 2; bases outside the gene matches: 9. The CDR3 covers 14 residues. CDR1 and CDR2 (germline): SQVTM, ANQGSEA. CDR3 in amino acids: CSVETAGGNTEAFF. The CDR3 DNA is TGCAGCGTGGAGACGGCAGGGGGAAACACTGAAGCTTTCTTT.

This clone was seen just once. The rearrangement uses TRBV24-1 and TRBJ2-7; 12 nucleotides match TRBD2. Per germline, CDR1 KGHDR and CDR2 SFDVKD. The trim removed 4 bases at V and 2 bases at J, leaving 5 bases unmatched. This CDR3 is 16 amino acids long. The CDR3 loop reads CATSDGTSGYTYEQYF. DNA of the CDR3: TGTGCCACCAGTGACGGGACTAGCGGGTATACCTACGAGCAGTACTTC.

V usage is TRBV12-3 or TRBV12-4 and J usage is TRBJ1-4; TRBD1 is a possible D gene (6 bases). The CDR3 has 13 residues. The V end lost 5 bases, the J end lost 8 bases, and 12 bases lay between the germline ends. CDR3 amino acids: CASSPRQGEKLFF. The CDR3 nucleotides are TGTGCCAGCAGTCCCCGGCAGGGGGAAAAACTGTTTTTT.

The gene calls are TRBV4-3 and TRBJ2-6; D gene unclear. The germline CDR1 and CDR2 sequences are LGHNA and YSLEER. The CDR3 consists of 13 residues. Trimming removed 8 bases at V and 1 base at J, with 6 bases between. CDR3 sequence reads: CASRPSGANVLTF. CDR3 in DNA: TGCGCCAGCCGCCCTTCTGGGGCCAACGTCCTGACTTTC.

This chain connects TRBV28 to TRBJ2-2; a weak D match, TRBD2 (6 bases). This CDR3 contains 17 residues. The V gene lost 6 bases and the J gene lost 5 bases, with 22 bases spanning the gap. Germline V gene data show CDR1 as MDHEN and CDR2 as SYDVKM. The CDR3 nucleotides are TGTGCCAGCAGGCACCGGGCCAACGGAGGGAGGACCGGGGAGCTGTTTTTT. Its protein is CASRHRANGGRTGELFF.

The rearrangement links TRBV6-5 to TRBJ2-7; 10 nucleotides agree with TRBD1. Unmatched junction bases numbered 10, after V lost 10 bases and J lost 4 bases. Germline V gene lookup returns CDR1 MNHEY and CDR2 SVGAGI. The CDR3 is made up of 14 amino acids. CDR3 bases: TGTGCCACCAGGGACAGGGGCCTATCGTACGAGCAGTACTTC. It translates to CATRDRGLSYEQYF.

The rearrangement links TRBV9 to TRBJ2-7; 9 bases fit TRBD2. V lost 4 bases to trimming and J lost 2 bases; unmatched junction nucleotides: 4. Germline V gene data show CDR1 as SGDLS and CDR2 as YYNGEE. CDR3 length: 14 amino acids. The CDR3 loop is CASSISSGAYEQYF. As DNA, the CDR3 is TGTGCCAGCAGCATTTCTAGCGGGGCCTACGAGCAGTACTTC.

The gene calls are TRBV6-5 and TRBJ1-2; tentative D call: TRBD1 (6 bases). Trimming left V 6 bases short and J 4 bases short, with 18 bases between. This CDR3 region has 15 residues. From germline, CDR1 is MNHEY and CDR2 SVGAGI. CDR3 bases: TGTGCCAGCAGACCCCCATATGACAGGACCTATGGCTACACCTTC. Translated, it gives CASRPPYDRTYGYTF.

J is TRBJ2-7 and V is TRBV18; TRBD2 aligns across 8 bases. CDR3 length equals 16 residues. Germline V gene sequence: CDR1 KGHSH, CDR2 LQKENI. V lost 0 bases and J lost 0; bases outside the gene matches: 4. The CDR3 is CASSPPALAGSYEQYF. In DNA, the CDR3 is TGTGCCAGCTCACCACCGGCGCTAGCGGGCTCCTACGAGCAGTACTTC.

CDR3 in DNA: TGTGCCAGCAGACATTTCTCTGGAAACACCATATATTTT. This gives the protein CASRHFSGNTIYF. The V gene is TRBV28, the J gene TRBJ1-3; D uncertain. CDR1 is MDHEN and CDR2 is SYDVKM in the germline V gene. The V gene lost 6 bases and the J gene lost 0 bases, with 6 bases spanning the gap. The CDR3 extends over 13 amino acids.

The chain has TRBV7-3 and TRBJ2-2; D ambiguous. The CDR3 has 16 amino acids. CDR1 and CDR2 from the germline V gene are SGHTA and FQGTGA. V lost 1 base and J 3 bases, leaving 12 bases between the germline ends. The CDR3 DNA sequence: TGTGCCAGCAGCTTAAATGGGCAGGCTTACACCGGGGAGCTGTTTTTT. Protein product: CASSLNGQAYTGELFF.

The genes are TRBV5-1 and TRBJ1-4; 7 nucleotides agree with TRBD1. CDR1 SGHRS and CDR2 YFSETQ come from the germline V gene. V lost 4 bases and J lost 6; bases outside the gene matches: 9. The CDR3 sequence is 15 residues long. The CDR3 here is CASSPGTVSDEKLFF. The CDR3 nucleotides are TGCGCCAGCAGCCCAGGGACAGTCTCGGATGAAAAACTGTTTTTT.

The chain couples TRBV5-6 to TRBJ2-3; D call uncertain. The CDR3 contains 13 residues. The germline V gene has CDR1 SGHDT and CDR2 YYEEEE. The V and J ends lost 2 bases and 5 bases respectively, with 9 bases between them. The CDR3 region has the DNA TGTGCCAGCAGCTTTTGGGCTGAAGATACGCAGTATTTT. As protein: CASSFWAEDTQYF.

The V gene is TRBV11-3, the J gene TRBJ2-1, with 11 bases aligning to TRBD1. J gave up 4 bases and V 5 bases, and 7 bases lay outside the gene matches. CDR1 and CDR2 (germline): SGHNT, YENEEA. The CDR3 consists of 16 residues. CDR3 amino acids: CASSRGQGASYNEQFF. The CDR3 DNA reads as TGTGCCAGCAGCCGCGGACAGGGGGCGTCTTACAATGAGCAGTTCTTC.

The CDR3 here is CASSYPTGNQPQHF. CDR3 sequence (DNA): TGTGCCAGCAGTTACCCGACAGGGAATCAGCCCCAGCATTTT. This sequence joins TRBV28 and TRBJ1-5; 7 nucleotides line up with TRBD1. The CDR3 is made up of 14 amino acids. The trim removed 4 bases at V and 4 bases at J, leaving 4 bases unmatched. From germline, CDR1 is MDHEN and CDR2 SYDVKM.

This clone appeared once. This chain uses TRBV12-3 or TRBV12-4 with TRBJ2-1; D perhaps matches TRBD2 (5 bases). CDR3 size: 13 residues. Trimming stripped 1 base from V and 5 bases from J, with 6 bases between. The CDR3 protein is CASSLVSDNEQFF. For the CDR3, the DNA is TGTGCCAGCAGTTTAGTTAGCGACAATGAGCAGTTCTTC.

The chain joins TRBV3-1 (or the pseudogene TRBV3-2) to TRBJ2-3; possibly TRBD1 for D (5 bases). The CDR3 runs to 16 residues. Germline lookup yields CDR1 LGHDT and CDR2 YNNKEL (reference sequence). Trimming left V 0 bases short and J 1 base short, with 11 bases between. CDR3 loop: CASSQEGLGGTDTQYF. The CDR3, as DNA: TGTGCCAGCAGCCAAGAAGGCCTAGGGGGCACAGATACGCAGTATTTT.

The chain links TRBV18 to TRBJ2-3; a weak D match, TRBD2 (6 bases). V gave up 3 bases and J gave up 5 bases, with 12 bases separating them. The CDR3 is made up of 14 amino acids. CDR1 KGHSH and CDR2 LQKENI come from the germline V gene. This CDR3 is CASSPYFGGDTQYF. In DNA, the CDR3 is TGTGCCAGCTCACCTTATTTCGGGGGAGATACGCAGTATTTT. The whole variable domain, remainder taken from reference TRBV18 and TRBJ2-3, is NAGVMQNPRHLVRRRGQEARLRCSPMKGHSHVYWYRQLPEEGLKFMVYLQKENIIDESGMPKERFSAEFPKEGPSILRIQQVVRGDSAAYFCASSPYFGGDTQYFGPGTRLTVL.

V usage is TRBV6-5 and J usage is TRBJ2-1, with D maybe TRBD1 (6 bases). The CDR3 length is 11 residues. Trimming pared 6 bases from V and 6 bases from J, leaving 6 bases between. CDR1 and CDR2 (germline): MNHEY, SVGAGI. Written as DNA, the CDR3 is TGTGCCAGCAGACAGGGCAATGAGCAGTTCTTC. This sequence encodes CASRQGNEQFF.

The rearrangement uses TRBV19 and TRBJ1-1, with TRBD1 as a possible D gene (6 bases). This CDR3 is 12 amino acids long. Trimming took 4 bases from V and 6 from J, leaving 9 bases between them. CDR1 and CDR2 (germline): LNHDA, SQIVND (reference sequence). CDR3 coding DNA: TGTGCCAGTAGTAAACAGGGTGCTGAAGCTTTCTTT. Amino acids: CASSKQGAEAFF.

The chain carries TRBV11-3 and TRBJ1-1; no reliable D call. CDR3 length: 16 residues. Deletions cut 4 bases from V and 3 bases from J, with 18 bases between. Germline loops: CDR1 SGHNT, CDR2 YENEEA. CDR3 coding DNA: TGTGCCAGCAGCTCCTCCCCGGGGAGAGCGGACACTGAAGCTTTCTTT. Translation: CASSSSPGRADTEAFF. The full variable domain, its missing parts supplied by reference TRBV11-3 and TRBJ1-1, is EAGVVQSPRYKIIEKKQPVAFWCNPISGHNTLYWYLQNLGQGPELLIRYENEEAVDDSQLPKDRFSAERLKGVDSTLKIQPAELGDSAVYLCASSSSPGRADTEAFFGQGTRLTVV.

The chain employs TRBV5-6 and TRBJ1-2, with D unclear. Germline V CDR1 and CDR2: SGHDT, YYEEEE. V shed 6 bases and J shed 0 bases, with 18 bases lying between them. The CDR3 has 16 residues. CDR3 sequence reads: CASTYWSRISNYGYTF. CDR3 DNA sequence: TGTGCCAGCACCTACTGGTCTCGAATCTCTAACTATGGCTACACCTTC. Combining the CDR3 with reference TRBV5-6 and TRBJ1-2 gives the whole variable domain DAGVTQSPTHLIKTRGQQVTLRCSPKSGHDTVSWYQQALGQGPQFIFQYYEEEERQRGNFPDRFSGHQFPNYSSELNVNALLLGDSALYLCASTYWSRISNYGYTFGSGTRLTVV.

The rearrangement joins TRBV29-1 to TRBJ2-6, with 11 bases identical to TRBD1. Germline V gene sequence: CDR1 SQVTM, CDR2 ANQGSEA. V shed 6 bases and J 0 bases; nucleotides not matched to a gene: 10. The CDR3 runs 18 residues. CDR3 protein: CSVPATGTGGSGANVLTF. CDR3 nucleotides: TGCAGCGTACCGGCCACCGGGACAGGGGGCTCTGGGGCCAACGTCCTGACTTTC. Based on the CDR3 plus reference TRBV29-1 and TRBJ2-6, the full variable domain is SAVISQKPSRDICQRGTSLTIQCQVDSQVTMMFWYRQQPGQSLTLIATANQGSEATYESGFVIDKFPISRPNLTFSTLTVSNMSPEDSSIYLCSVPATGTGGSGANVLTFGAGSRLTVL.

The chain joins TRBV5-1 to TRBJ1-6, with a possible D match to TRBD1 (6 bases). Germline CDR1 SGHRS, CDR2 YFSETQ. Between the trimmed V and J ends, which lost 4 bases and 6 bases, there was a span of 11 bases. The CDR3 consists of 14 residues. CDR3 coding DNA: TGCGCCAGCAGCCCTGGACAGATTAATTCACCCCTCCACTTT. Its protein product is CASSPGQINSPLHF.

This chain joins TRBV9 and TRBJ2-7, with a possible D match to TRBD2 (6 bases). The CDR3 contains 13 residues. V lost 3 bases, J lost 2 bases, and 9 bases lay in between. Germline V lookup: CDR1 SGDLS, CDR2 YYNGEE. The CDR3 nucleotides are TGTGCCAGCAGCGGCGGGGTTACCTACGAGCAGTACTTC. Translation gives CASSGGVTYEQYF.

The chain recombines TRBV7-9 with TRBJ1-1, with D hard to call. The length of the CDR3 is 14 residues. CDR1 SEHNR and CDR2 FQNEAQ come from the germline V gene (reference sequence). Trimming removed 7 bases at V and 0 bases at J, with 12 bases between. CDR3 sequence: CASNHIPLNTEAFF. The CDR3 DNA sequence: TGTGCCAGCAACCACATACCATTGAACACTGAAGCTTTCTTT. Complete variable domain (other parts from reference TRBV7-9 and TRBJ1-1): DTGVSQNPRHKITKRGQNVTFRCDPISEHNRLYWYRQTLGQGPEFLTYFQNEAQLEKSRLLSDRFSAERPKGSFSTLEIQRTEQGDSAMYLCASNHIPLNTEAFFGQGTRLTVV.

This clone was recorded a few times. The chain carries TRBV18 and TRBJ1-1; no firm D call. V was shortened by 3 bases and J by 0 bases, with 11 bases between the two germline ends. CDR1 KGHSH and CDR2 LQKENI come from the germline V gene. The CDR3 extends over 15 amino acids. CDR3 sequence reads: CASSPWGGMNTEAFF. The CDR3 coding sequence is TGTGCCAGCTCACCGTGGGGAGGGATGAACACTGAAGCTTTCTTT.